The rows below give T cell receptor beta chains drawn from one sample of a study of ipilimumab plus nivolumab after autologous stem cell transplantation. Profiling relied on immunoSEQ multiplex PCR, and the TCRdb table lists in-frame clones only, not all of them. The sample includes fewer than 20,000 clones, over 60% seen only once; the top ten take around 20%. This material consisted of PBMCs, taken in a trial of ipilimumab plus nivolumab as post-transplant consolidation. The receptors come from a male donor with diffuse large B-cell lymphoma. The conserved cysteine and the conserved F or W are not part of the CDR3 here. Each record gives: CDR3 length, V gene, CDR3 protein.

>12|TRBV7-9
ASSPGQTQETQY
>12|TRBV6-5
ASSEQPNTGELF
>11|TRBV5-4
ASRPGAGYGYT
>9|TRBV7-7
ASSSGETQY
>14|TRBV5-1
ASSLEGQGLQETQY
>15|TRBV5-1
ASGGGLAGGVGDTQY
>9|TRBV19
ASSREAEQY
>11|TRBV30
AWGDQGMGTQY
>13|TRBV19
ASSMIGNSYNEQF
>15|TRBV7-8
ASAKNTRPGGKSPLH
>15|TRBV7-8
ASSSTGSWTPGETQY
>12|TRBV5-4
ASSSGPGAGEAF
>8|TRBV19
AKTIQPQH
>11|TRBV11-3
ASSQGTAYGYT
>16|TRBV5-1
ASSKTGAGRTFSYEQY
>12|TRBV7-9
ASSSDRAGNTIY
>12|TRBV14
ASSRSLQGYEQY
>13|TRBV28
ASSSPGATNEKLF
>11|TRBV11-2
ASSLESASEQY
>13|TRBV7-3
ASSSWTGQAYEQY
>11|TRBV10-2
ASSERGINEQF
>12|TRBV5-4
ASSLDLAGDEQY
>10|TRBV2
ASTERAGGPY
>10|TRBV4-2
ASSQGREAQF
>11|TRBV10-3
AMARDPNQPQH
>11|TRBV5-8
ASSFDKNNEQF
>14|TRBV7-9
ASSFGTSGRQETQY
>9|TRBV14
ASSQAYEQY
>12|TRBV11-2
ASSSRMKNTEAF
>11|TRBV5-5
ASSLGRNTEAF
>12|TRBV7-8
ASSSGPGNYGYT
>13|TRBV14
ASSQDLRTYNEQF
>14|TRBV5-4
ASSTYSRGLSYEQY
>11|TRBV6-1
ASKIAGVETQY
>15|TRBV30
AWTLSLVGGGYNEQF
>12|TRBV10-3
AIRVGPRFEEQY
>12|TRBV5-6
ASSFSGSSYEQY
>14|TRBV7-3
ASTPGTSGGYVEQF
>9|TRBV14
ASSQGVKQY
>11|TRBV4-1
ASSTGANYGYT
>11|TRBV6-1
ATTGTGLYEQY
>13|TRBV9
ASSGGRNLNTEAF
>12|TRBV6-1
ASSVSNGVYEQY
>13|TRBV7-8
ASSEKTGGFYGYT
>13|TRBV15
ATSRRGQPQETQY
>12|TRBV7-2
ASSFGSRADTQY
>15|TRBV11-3
ASSLILRQNSNQPQH
>13|TRBV5-4
ASSALPGNNNEQF
>11|TRBV7-6
ASSPPLGYEQY
>13|TRBV7-8
ASSGRLGREETQY